These 5 T cell receptor beta chains were all obtained from the same sample, sequenced in a study of T cells in Graves' hyperthyroidism and ophthalmopathy. Authors of the study amplified TCR beta CDR3 regions from RNA transcripts. Carried out on the TCR CDR3, a first-round RT-PCR used the HTBI primer set. MiXCR, run by TCRdb on the multiplex PCR reads, gives a single entry per CDR3 protein. The table records approximately 530,000 distinct CDR3 sequences, 20% of them present only once. The sequencing input was blood. All receptors come from a man aged 40-50 years with Graves' ophthalmopathy.

The gene calls are TRBV20-1 and TRBJ2-7, with unresolved D. The CDR3 is 13 amino acids. Trimming pared 4 bases from V and 4 bases from J, leaving 14 bases between. The germline gives CDR1 DFQATT, CDR2 SNEGSKA (reference sequence). This CDR3 reads CSATGNGLYEQYF. The CDR3 coding sequence is TGCAGTGCTACGGGTAATGGGTTATACGAGCAGTACTTC.

In its sample, this clonotype was seen a few times. This chain joins TRBV7-9 and TRBJ2-1, with TRBD2 matching 11 bases. Germline CDR1 reads SEHNR; CDR2 reads FQNEAQ (reference sequence). J lost 3 bases, V lost 2 bases, and 3 bases had no gene match. This CDR3 has 16 amino acids. The CDR3 protein is CASSLPGLAGYNEQFF. The CDR3 DNA reads as TGTGCCAGCAGCTTACCAGGACTAGCGGGCTACAATGAGCAGTTCTTC.

The rearrangement joins TRBV3-1 to TRBJ1-5; tentative D call: TRBD1 (5 bases). With 3 bases removed from V and 5 bases from J, the gap between germline ends came to 14 bases. Germline CDR1 LGHDT, CDR2 YNNKEL (reference sequence). CDR3 length equals 15 residues. The CDR3 bases are TGTGCCAGCAGCCAGACCGGGGCAAATTATCAGCCCCAGCATTTT. Its translation: CASSQTGANYQPQHF.

V gene TRBV20-1 combines with J gene TRBJ2-1; tentatively, D is TRBD2 (6 bases). CDR3 length: 15 amino acids. V dropped 4 bases and J dropped 7 bases, with 20 bases sitting between them. Germline CDR1 DFQATT, CDR2 SNEGSKA (reference sequence). The CDR3 region is CSAKVGGTLGNEQFF. DNA for the CDR3: TGCAGTGCTAAGGTGGGAGGTACCCTCGGAAATGAGCAGTTCTTC.

The V call is TRBV5-1, the J call TRBJ1-6, with a possible D match to TRBD1 (5 bases). In germline, CDR1 is SGHRS, CDR2 YFSETQ. This CDR3 spans 13 amino acids. CDR3 protein: CGRGGLRNSPLHF. DNA for the CDR3: TGCGGCCGCGGGGGTCTAAGGAATTCACCCCTCCACTTT. Together with reference TRBV5-1 and TRBJ1-6, the CDR3 gives the full variable domain: KAGVTQTPRYLIKTRGQQVTLSCSPISGHRSVSWYQQTPGQGLQFLFEYFSETQRNKGNFPGRFSGRQFSNSRSEMNVSTLELGDSALYLCGRGGLRNSPLHFGNGTRLTVT.